This record looks at one T cell receptor (beta chain) sequence and its context. This record belongs to a study of blood T cell repertoires in COVID-19. Study-level background: Samples representing acute and convalescent COVID-19 were sourced from the United States, Italy and Spain. Sample material is recorded as cDNA or gDNA derived from T cells, B-cell-depleted T cells, or PBMCs.

Per the original methods: Estimated nucleated cell counts came from reference gene primer amplification. Only in-frame clones appear in the TCRdb table, and some are missing; sequencing was by immunoSEQ multiplex PCR. That table gives V, J and clone size, and the DNA gave D and trimming. The sample lists some 130,000 clones; 70% to 85% were seen once. This CDR3 region has 19 residues. V was shortened by 1 base and J by 2 bases, with 22 bases between the two germline ends. The germline CDR1 and CDR2 sequences are LNHDA and SQIVND (reference sequence). The material sequenced was peripheral blood. The chain couples TRBV19 to TRBJ2-3; a possible D gene is TRBD2 (6 bases). The clonotype was recovered from a man between 60 and 75 years old who had recovered from COVID-19. The CDR3 DNA sequence: TGTGCCAGTAGTATAGTAGGAGGGAGTACCCGAGGCCCCACAGATACGCAGTATTTT. Translation: CASSIVGGSTRGPTDTQYF.